This T cell receptor (beta chain) was found in a study of cytomegalovirus exposure and HLA in healthy donors. Study-wide results and caveats: In a later analysis, TCR beta V- and J-gene trimming was associated with a missense DCLRE1C variant. Certain sequence variants were highly shared and formed a cluster, and this cluster was likely a sequencing artifact. Sequencing depth roughly uniform across donors was assumed in presence/absence analyses.

The junction had 10 bases not matched to a gene; V was cut back by 8 bases and J by 2 bases. Germline V gene lookup returns CDR1 SNHLY and CDR2 FYNNEI. The CDR3 covers 16 residues. Use of 60 Vbeta and 13 Jbeta primers characterized the PCR. Only in-frame clones appear in the TCRdb table, and some are missing; sequencing was by immunoSEQ multiplex PCR. The sample lists roughly 110,000 clones; under 70% were seen once. About this clone itself: Its antigen is unknown.

The donors gave bone marrow, and they were healthy. The rearrangement links TRBV2 to TRBJ2-5, with 11 bases identical to TRBD2. The sequencing sample was made of PBMCs. This receptor was obtained from a man younger than 45 in good health and CMV-seropositive. CDR3 residues: CASGSRLAGIQETQYF. CDR3 bases: TGTGCCAGCGGTTCCCGACTAGCGGGGATACAAGAGACCCAGTACTTC. The variable domain in full, with the rest retrieved from reference TRBV2 and TRBJ2-5, is EPEVTQTPSHQVTQMGQEVILRCVPISNHLYFYWYRQILGQKVEFLVSFYNNEISEKSEIFDDQFSVERPDGSNFTLKIRSTKLEDSAMYFCASGSRLAGIQETQYFGPGTRLLVL.